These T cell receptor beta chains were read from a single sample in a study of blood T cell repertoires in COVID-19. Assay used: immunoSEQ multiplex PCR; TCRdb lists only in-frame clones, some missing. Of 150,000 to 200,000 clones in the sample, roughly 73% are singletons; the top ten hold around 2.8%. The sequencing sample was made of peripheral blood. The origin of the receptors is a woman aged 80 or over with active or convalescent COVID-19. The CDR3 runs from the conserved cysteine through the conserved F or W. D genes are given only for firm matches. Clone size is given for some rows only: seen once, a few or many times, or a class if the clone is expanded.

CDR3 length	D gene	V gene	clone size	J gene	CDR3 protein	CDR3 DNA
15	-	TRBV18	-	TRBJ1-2	CASSPGRGGNYGYTF	TGTGCCAGCTCACCAGGCAGAGGAGGTAACTATGGCTACACCTTC
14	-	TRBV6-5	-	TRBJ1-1	CASSYSGANTEAFF	TGTGCCAGCAGTTACTCGGGCGCGAACACTGAAGCTTTCTTT
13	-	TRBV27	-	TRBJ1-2	CASSLGAYYGYTF	TGTGCCAGCAGTTTGGGGGCATACTATGGCTACACCTTC
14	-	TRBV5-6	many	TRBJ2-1	CASSLEHRPNEQFF	TGTGCCAGCAGCTTGGAGCACAGGCCGAATGAGCAGTTCTTC
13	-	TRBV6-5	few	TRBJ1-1	CASSSSGGTEAFF	TGTGCCAGCAGCTCCTCCGGGGGCACTGAAGCTTTCTTT
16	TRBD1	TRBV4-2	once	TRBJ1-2	CASSQDKTDRSYGYTF	TGTGCCAGCAGCCAAGATAAAACGGACAGGTCCTATGGCTACACCTTC
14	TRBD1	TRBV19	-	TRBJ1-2	CATTIGWQGGGYTF	TGTGCCACTACCATCGGGTGGCAGGGGGGAGGCTACACCTTC
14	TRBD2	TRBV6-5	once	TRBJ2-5	CASTPGGAWETQYF	TGTGCCAGCACCCCGGGGGGTGCTTGGGAGACCCAGTACTTC
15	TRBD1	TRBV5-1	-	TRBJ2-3	CASSWGQGAGDTQYF	TGCGCCAGCAGTTGGGGACAGGGGGCAGGAGATACGCAGTATTTT
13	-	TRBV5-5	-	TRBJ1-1	CASSLERNTEAFF	TGTGCCAGCAGCTTGGAGAGGAACACTGAAGCTTTCTTT
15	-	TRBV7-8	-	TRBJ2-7	CASSSPAQGTYEQYF	TGTGCCAGCAGCTCACCGGCGCAGGGGACCTACGAGCAGTACTTC
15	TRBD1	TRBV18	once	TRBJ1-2	CASSPRTRGEHGYTF	TGTGCCAGCTCACCACGCACCAGGGGGGAGCATGGCTACACCTTC
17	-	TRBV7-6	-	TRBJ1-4	CASSLAAGQATNEKLFF	TGTGCCAGCAGCTTAGCCGCAGGACAAGCAACTAATGAAAAACTGTTTTTT
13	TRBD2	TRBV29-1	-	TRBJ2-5	CSGRGGRQETQYF	TGCAGCGGGAGGGGAGGGAGGCAAGAGACCCAGTACTTC
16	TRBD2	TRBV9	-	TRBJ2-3	CASSVDPAGGTDTQYF	TGTGCCAGCAGCGTAGACCCAGCGGGAGGCACAGATACGCAGTATTTT
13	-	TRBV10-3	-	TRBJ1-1	CAIQKGQRTEAFF	TGTGCCATCCAAAAGGGACAAAGAACTGAAGCTTTCTTT
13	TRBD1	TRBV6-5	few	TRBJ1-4	CASRQGAREKLFF	TGTGCCAGCAGACAGGGGGCGAGGGAAAAACTGTTTTTT
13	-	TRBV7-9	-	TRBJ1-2	CASSLERAGGYTF	TGTGCCAGCAGCTTAGAGCGGGCGGGTGGCTACACCTTC
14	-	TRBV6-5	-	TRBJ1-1	CASSYGGWATEAFF	TGTGCCAGCAGTTATGGTGGGTGGGCCACTGAAGCTTTCTTT
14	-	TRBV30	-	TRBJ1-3	CAWAVPGAGNTIYF	TGTGCCTGGGCTGTGCCGGGGGCTGGAAACACCATATATTTT
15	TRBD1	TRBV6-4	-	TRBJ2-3	CASSGGQGARDTQYF	TGTGCCAGCAGTGGGGGACAGGGGGCTAGAGATACGCAGTATTTT
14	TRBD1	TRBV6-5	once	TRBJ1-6	CASRGGTGGSPLHF	TGTGCCAGCAGGGGGGGGACAGGGGGTTCACCCCTCCACTTT
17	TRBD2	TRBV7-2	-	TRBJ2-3	CASSSGTSGGSTDTQYF	TGTGCCAGCAGCTCCGGGACTAGCGGGGGGAGCACAGATACGCAGTATTTT
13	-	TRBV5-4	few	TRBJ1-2	CASSLTGLDGYTF	TGTGCCAGCAGCTTGACAGGGTTGGATGGCTACACCTTC
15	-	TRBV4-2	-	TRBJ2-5	CASSQEAGQQETQYF	TGTGCCAGCAGCCAAGAGGCAGGACAGCAAGAGACCCAGTACTTC
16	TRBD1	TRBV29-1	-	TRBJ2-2	CSPSAGQGILTGELFF	TGCAGCCCCTCGGCGGGACAGGGGATTCTCACCGGGGAGCTGTTTTTT
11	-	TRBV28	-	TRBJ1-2	CASSLWGGYTF	TGTGCCAGCAGTTTGTGGGGCGGCTACACCTTC
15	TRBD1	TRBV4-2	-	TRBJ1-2	CASSQDQGEVMFYTF	TGTGCCAGCAGCCAAGATCAGGGGGAGGTGATGTTTTACACCTTC
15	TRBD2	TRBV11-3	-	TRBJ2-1	CASSLAGGATNEQFF	TGTGCCAGCAGCTTAGCGGGGGGGGCAACGAATGAGCAGTTCTTC
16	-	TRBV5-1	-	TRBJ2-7	CASSFTGGQSSYEQYF	TGCGCCAGCAGCTTTACGGGGGGCCAGAGCTCCTACGAGCAGTACTTC
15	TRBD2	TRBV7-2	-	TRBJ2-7	CASSRISGGSYEQYF	TGTGCCAGCAGCAGGATTAGCGGGGGCTCCTACGAGCAGTACTTC
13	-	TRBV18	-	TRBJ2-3	CASSPLATDTQYF	TGTGCCAGCTCACCTCTAGCCACAGATACGCAGTATTTT
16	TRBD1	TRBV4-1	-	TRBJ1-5	CASSQISIRGIQPQHF	TGCGCCAGCAGCCAAATTTCGATCAGGGGGATTCAGCCCCAGCATTTT
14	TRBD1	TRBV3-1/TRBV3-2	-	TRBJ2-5	CASSRDRGRETQYF	TGTGCCAGCAGCCGCGACAGGGGGCGGGAGACCCAGTACTTC
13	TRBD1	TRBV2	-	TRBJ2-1	CASSDRGINEQFF	TGTGCCAGCAGTGACAGGGGGATCAATGAGCAGTTCTTC
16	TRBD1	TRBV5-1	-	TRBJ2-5	CASSSRGQGAVETQYF	TGCGCCAGCAGCTCACGGGGACAGGGGGCTGTTGAGACCCAGTACTTC
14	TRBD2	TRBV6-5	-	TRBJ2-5	CASSQSGGPETQYF	TGTGCCAGCAGTCAAAGCGGGGGGCCTGAGACCCAGTACTTC
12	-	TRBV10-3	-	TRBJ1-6	CACSGRDSPLHF	TGTGCCTGCTCCGGGAGAGATTCACCCCTCCACTTT
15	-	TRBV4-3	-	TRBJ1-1	CASSQQAQGFSEAFF	TGCGCCAGCAGCCAACAAGCACAGGGTTTCAGTGAAGCTTTCTTT
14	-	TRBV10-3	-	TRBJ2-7	CAISESRQLYEQYF	TGTGCCATCAGTGAGTCTAGACAGCTCTACGAGCAGTACTTC
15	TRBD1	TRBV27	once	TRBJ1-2	CASSSAGGNGYGYTF	TGTGCCAGCAGTTCAGCAGGGGGCAATGGCTATGGCTACACCTTC